The T cell receptor (beta chain) described here comes from a study of response to subunit inactivated influenza vaccine. The CDR3 length is 16 residues. V was pared by 6 bases and J by 3 bases, with 10 bases of the junction left unmatched. Germline V gene sequence: CDR1 MGHRA, CDR2 YSYEKL. In TCRdb, the RT-PCR reads were re-called with MiXCR into one record per CDR3 protein. Seen here are 550,000 to 800,000 distinct CDR3 sequences, about 15% observed once, and the top ten hold 5.5% to 8%. This TCR derives from a man between 45 and 60 years old who received an inactivated influenza vaccine. This chain connects TRBV4-1 to TRBJ2-7; 11 bases are a match to TRBD2. The source was PBMCs from blood, collected less than 15 days before vaccination. The CDR3 DNA reads TGCGCCAGCAGTCCAACCCGACTAGCGGGGAGCTACGAGCAGTACTTC. Encoded protein: CASSPTRLAGSYEQYF.